One and the same sample provided the 22 T cell receptor beta chains below, sequenced in a study of breast tumors, draining lymph nodes, adjacent tissues. Breast cancer patients provided tissue from their axillary draining lymph nodes. MiXCR was run by TCRdb on the multiplex PCR reads, yielding one entry per CDR3 protein. The sample has about 300,000 distinct CDR3 sequences, more than 30% seen once. The sequenced sample was axillary lymph node tissue. Receptors originate from a female donor with breast cancer. Some clones in this sample may be carry-over from other donors' samples.

Note on this clonotype: This may come from a read error, since a much larger clone is one base off. This sequence joins TRBV19 and TRBJ2-2; 8 bases are a match to TRBD1. The CDR3 consists of 14 residues. CDR1 is LNHDA, CDR2 SQIVND, per germline (reference sequence). The CDR3 DNA follows: TGTGCCAGTAGTAGGACAGGGATCACCGGGGAGCTGTGTTTT. It encodes CASSRTGITGELCF.

The genes are TRBV29-1 and TRBJ2-1; D might be TRBD1 (6 bases). This CDR3 is 12 amino acids long. Germline lookup yields CDR1 SQVTM and CDR2 ANQGSEA. Deletions cut 8 bases from V and 7 bases from J, with 15 bases between. The CDR3 DNA reads as TGCAGCCTGGGGACACTTCTAAATGAGCAGTTCTTC. Protein sequence: CSLGTLLNEQFF.

This clonotype was detected ten times or more. J is TRBJ2-5 and V is TRBV5-4; a possible D gene is TRBD2 (6 bases). The V end lost 3 bases, the J end lost 2 bases, and 11 bases lay between the germline ends. From germline, CDR1 is SGHNT and CDR2 YYREEE (reference sequence). The CDR3 runs to 14 residues. Here the CDR3 reads CASSSTLAQETQYF. The CDR3 coding sequence is TGTGCCAGCAGCTCGACCCTAGCGCAAGAGACCCAGTACTTC.

There are many counts of this clonotype. The chain uses TRBV12-3 or TRBV12-4 and TRBJ1-5, with D perhaps TRBD1 (5 bases). The CDR3 totals 14 residues. The V and J ends lost 5 bases and 9 bases respectively, with 17 bases between them. CDR3 coding DNA: TGTGCCAGCAGTCCAGGCTGGGAGGGGACGCCCCAGCATTTT. This translates into CASSPGWEGTPQHF.

This clonotype was seen many times. V and J are TRBV7-2 and TRBJ2-5, with 8 bases that match TRBD1. The V segment lost 1 base and the J segment 0 bases; nucleotides outside the gene matches: 4. Germline V gene lookup returns CDR1 SGHTA and CDR2 FQGNSA. The CDR3 consists of 16 residues. The CDR3 loop is CASSLVRGLHQETQYF. As DNA, the CDR3 is TGTGCCAGCAGCTTAGTCAGGGGGCTCCACCAAGAGACCCAGTACTTC.

The CDR3 region has the DNA TGTGCCAGCAGGTCCCGGAGCGCCTACAATGAGCAGTTCTTC. Amino acids: CASRSRSAYNEQFF. The V call is TRBV6-5, the J call TRBJ2-1; D unresolved. Per germline, CDR1 MNHEY and CDR2 SVGAGI. The V end lost 6 bases, the J end lost 2 bases, and 11 bases lay between the germline ends. There are 14 residues in the CDR3.

The chain uses TRBV20-1 and TRBJ1-1, with D possibly TRBD1 on 5 matching bases. Germline lookup yields CDR1 DFQATT and CDR2 SNEGSKA (reference sequence). The V end was cut by 7 bases, the J end by 7 bases, with 13 bases between. This CDR3 has 11 residues. The CDR3 here is CSGDSQREAFF. The DNA for the CDR3 is TGCAGTGGAGACAGCCAGCGTGAAGCTTTCTTT.

The CDR3 loop is CASSRASGRGNEQFF. The CDR3 nucleotides read TGTGCCAGCAGCCGGGCTAGCGGGAGGGGGAATGAGCAGTTCTTC. The chain links TRBV6-2 or TRBV6-3 to TRBJ2-1; 12 bases fit TRBD2. The CDR3 spans 15 residues. Germline CDR1 and CDR2: MNHEY and SVGEGT. The junction had 7 bases not matched to a gene; V was cut back by 6 bases and J by 7 bases.

The chain carries TRBV19 and TRBJ1-1; weak D call: TRBD1 (5 bases). The CDR3 contains 11 residues. In germline, CDR1 is LNHDA, CDR2 SQIVND (reference sequence). Trimming shortened V by 3 bases and J by 8 bases, and 7 bases separated the two germline ends. The CDR3 protein is CASSMGLEAFF. As DNA, the CDR3 is TGTGCCAGTAGTATGGGACTGGAAGCTTTCTTT.

With respect to this clonotype: At one end the junction does not follow the germline gene, possibly because of a read error. The rearrangement links TRBV9 to TRBJ2-6; 7 nucleotides match TRBD1. Germline V gene sequence: CDR1 SGDLS, CDR2 YYNGEE. This CDR3 contains 16 residues. CDR3 region: CASSVGQGTGANALTF. Here the CDR3 DNA reads TGTGCCAGCAGCGTAGGACAGGGAACTGGGGCCAACGCCCTGACTTTC.

This clonotype was observed at least ten times. CDR3 amino acids: CASSFASGDTGELFF. CDR3 bases: TGTGCCAGCAGCTTCGCTAGCGGAGACACCGGGGAGCTGTTTTTT. The chain is built from TRBV7-3 and TRBJ2-2; 7 positions match TRBD2. This CDR3 has 15 amino acids. Germline-derived CDR1 and CDR2 are SGHTA and FQGTGA. V lost 3 bases, J lost 3 bases, and 4 bases stayed unmatched.

This clonotype came up a few times. V usage is TRBV28 and J usage is TRBJ2-7, with D hard to call. This CDR3 has 12 amino acids. Germline V gives CDR1 MDHEN, CDR2 SYDVKM. The germline V and J ends were trimmed by 8 bases and 1 base, with 9 bases remaining between them. DNA of the CDR3: TGTGCCAGCGGGAACTCTTCCTACGAGCAGTACTTC. Translated, it gives CASGNSSYEQYF.

This clonotype was found a few times. V usage is TRBV4-1 and J usage is TRBJ2-3; TRBD2 might be the D (5 bases). Germline V gene data show CDR1 as MGHRA and CDR2 as YSYEKL. V shed 3 bases and J shed 3 bases, with 25 bases lying between them. The CDR3 extends over 19 amino acids. The DNA for the CDR3 is TGCGCCAGCAGCCACCCGGGAAGAGGAGCGGCGTTCGGTACAGATACGCAGTATTTT. This sequence encodes CASSHPGRGAAFGTDTQYF.

V is TRBV6-6 and J is TRBJ2-2, with D unclear. The germline gives CDR1 MNHNY, CDR2 SVGAGI (reference sequence). Trimming removed 6 bases from V and 2 bases from J, with 4 bases in between. The CDR3 spans 12 residues. The CDR3, as DNA: TGTGCCAGCAGACCCAACACCGGGGAGCTGTTTTTT. As protein: CASRPNTGELFF.

This clonotype was counted only a few times. The gene calls are TRBV19 and TRBJ1-2; tentative D call: TRBD1 (5 bases). The CDR3 loop spans 14 amino acids. Germline CDR1 LNHDA, CDR2 SQIVND (reference sequence). Trimming removed 6 bases at V and 3 bases at J, with 14 bases between. CDR3 loop: CASRRGGWDYGYTF. In DNA, the CDR3 is TGTGCCAGTAGGCGGGGGGGATGGGACTATGGCTACACCTTC.

This chain joins TRBV6-1 and TRBJ2-2; 8 bases match TRBD1. Germline V lookup: CDR1 MNHNS, CDR2 SASEGT. This CDR3 comprises 16 residues. J gave up 0 bases and V 5 bases, and 5 bases lay outside the gene matches. The CDR3 DNA sequence: TGTGCCAGCAGTCGGGGGACAGGCGCGAACACCGGGGAGCTGTTTTTT. Protein sequence: CASSRGTGANTGELFF.

Worth noting for this clonotype: One end of the junction fails to match germline, which may point to a read error. The J gene is TRBJ2-2, the V gene TRBV6-5, with 11 bases that match TRBD1. Germline CDR1 is MNHEY and CDR2 is SVGAGI. The CDR3 runs to 15 residues. CDR3 loop: CASSLGQGAIGKLFF. In nucleotides, the CDR3 is TGTGCCAGCAGTCTCGGACAGGGGGCTATCGGGAAGCTGTTTTTT.

This clonotype came up many times. The V call is TRBV5-1, the J call TRBJ2-7; TRBD1 or TRBD2 may be the D gene (5 bases each). Germline V gene data show CDR1 as SGHRS and CDR2 as YFSETQ. With 0 bases removed from V and 2 bases from J, the gap between germline ends came to 12 bases. This CDR3 has 15 amino acids. The CDR3 DNA sequence: TGCGCCAGCAGCTTGGCCGGTGGGGGAGCCTACGAGCAGTACTTC. It specifies CASSLAGGGAYEQYF. Full variable domain (missing parts from reference TRBV5-1 and TRBJ2-7): KAGVTQTPRYLIKTRGQQVTLSCSPISGHRSVSWYQQTPGQGLQFLFEYFSETQRNKGNFPGRFSGRQFSNSRSEMNVSTLELGDSALYLCASSLAGGGAYEQYFGPGTRLTVT.

Ten or more counts support this clonotype. This may come from a read error, since a much larger clone is one base off. The chain has TRBV10-3 and TRBJ1-2, with a tentative D call TRBD1 (5 bases). The CDR3 length is 15 residues. Germline CDR1 and CDR2: ENHRY and SYGVKD. CDR3 in DNA: TGTGCCGTCAGGACGTCAGGGATTCGAGGATATGGCTACACCTTC. Its translation is CAVRTSGIRGYGYTF.

This clonotype has ten or more counts. The rearrangement joins TRBV10-3 to TRBJ1-5, with unresolved D. Germline CDR1 and CDR2: ENHRY and SYGVKD. This CDR3 is built from 16 residues. Between the trimmed V and J ends, which lost 5 bases and 2 bases, there was a span of 16 bases. CDR3 bases: TGTGCCATCAGTCGTCTTTGGGCCGACGGCAATCAGCCCCAGCATTTT. Translated, it gives CAISRLWADGNQPQHF.

This clonotype was found many times. One junction end does not reproduce the germline sequence, and a read error may be involved. The V call is TRBV2, the J call TRBJ2-6; no firm D call. CDR1 is SNHLY, CDR2 FYNNEI, per germline. The CDR3 is made up of 13 amino acids. In DNA, the CDR3 is TGTGCCACCAGTTATCGTGGGGCCAACGTCCTGACTTTC. Translation gives CATSYRGANVLTF.

This clonotype was detected many times. In DNA, the CDR3 is TGTGCCAGCAGCATCTCAGGGGTCGGTGGATACGAGCAGTACTTC. It is translated as CASSISGVGGYEQYF. The rearrangement uses TRBV7-2 and TRBJ2-7, with a possible D match to TRBD1 (6 bases). The V and J ends lost 5 bases and 4 bases respectively, with 18 bases between them. The CDR3 loop spans 15 amino acids. CDR1 is SGHTA, CDR2 FQGNSA, per germline.